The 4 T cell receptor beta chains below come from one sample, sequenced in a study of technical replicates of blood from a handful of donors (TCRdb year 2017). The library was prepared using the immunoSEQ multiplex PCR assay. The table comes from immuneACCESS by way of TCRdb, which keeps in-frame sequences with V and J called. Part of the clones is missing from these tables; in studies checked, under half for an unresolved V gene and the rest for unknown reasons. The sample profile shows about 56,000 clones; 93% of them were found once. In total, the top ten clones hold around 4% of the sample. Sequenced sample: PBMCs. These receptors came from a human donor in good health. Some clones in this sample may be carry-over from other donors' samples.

CDR3 sequence: CASKAGDWGWEQYF. The DNA for the CDR3 is TGTGCCAGCAAGGCAGGGGATTGGGGGTGGGAGCAGTACTTC. J is TRBJ2-7 and V is TRBV27; TRBD1 is a possible D gene (6 bases). CDR1 MNHEY and CDR2 SMNVEV come from the germline V gene (reference sequence). V lost 7 bases and J lost 7, with 20 bases in between. This CDR3 contains 14 residues.

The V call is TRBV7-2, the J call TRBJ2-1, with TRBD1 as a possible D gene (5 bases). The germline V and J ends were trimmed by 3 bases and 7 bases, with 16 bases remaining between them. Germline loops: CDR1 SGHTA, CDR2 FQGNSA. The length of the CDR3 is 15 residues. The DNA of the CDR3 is TGTGCCAGCAGCTTCCCCCGACAGAGTGGGAATGAGCAGTTCTTC. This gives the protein CASSFPRQSGNEQFF. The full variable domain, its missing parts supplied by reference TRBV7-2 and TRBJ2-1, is GAGVSQSPSNKVTEKGKDVELRCDPISGHTALYWYRQSLGQGLEFLIYFQGNSAPDKSGLPSDRFSAERTGGSVSTLTIQRTQQEDSAVYLCASSFPRQSGNEQFFGPGTRLTVL.

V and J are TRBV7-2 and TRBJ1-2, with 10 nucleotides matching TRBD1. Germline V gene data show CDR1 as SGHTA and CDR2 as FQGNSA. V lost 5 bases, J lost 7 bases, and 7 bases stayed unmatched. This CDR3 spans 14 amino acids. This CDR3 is CASSGGTGVFGYTF. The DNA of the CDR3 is TGTGCCAGCAGCGGCGGGACAGGGGTGTTTGGCTACACCTTC.

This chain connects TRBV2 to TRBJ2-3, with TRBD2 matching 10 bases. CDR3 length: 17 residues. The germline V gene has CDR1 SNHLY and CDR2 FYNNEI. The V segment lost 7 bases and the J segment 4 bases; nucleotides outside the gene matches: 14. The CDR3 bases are TGTGCCAGCAACGGGCCTAGCGGGAGTCCTCGCGCAGATACGCAGTATTTT. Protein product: CASNGPSGSPRADTQYF.